The clone carrying this T cell receptor beta chain was seen a handful of times. The antigen remains unidentified. V dropped 1 base and J dropped 7; count of bases not matched to a gene: 4. Germline CDR1 is SGHVS and CDR2 is FNYEAQ. This CDR3 is 15 amino acids long. The data derive from a study of response to subunit inactivated influenza vaccine. Study results and limitations: Few additional T cells are recruited per seasonal influenza vaccination, authors suggested.

Each CDR3 protein is one row after TCRdb ran MiXCR on the RT-PCR reads. Here the sample spans fewer than 750,000 distinct CDR3 sequences, about 14% being singletons. Sequencing used PBMCs from blood, obtained approximately 13 days after vaccination. The sequence was collected from a man aged 50-59 years who received an inactivated influenza vaccine. The chain joins TRBV7-6 to TRBJ2-1, with TRBD2 matching over 10 bases. Here the CDR3 reads CASSLDPSGRNEQFF. The CDR3 coding sequence is TGTGCCAGCAGCTTAGATCCTAGCGGGAGAAATGAGCAGTTCTTC.